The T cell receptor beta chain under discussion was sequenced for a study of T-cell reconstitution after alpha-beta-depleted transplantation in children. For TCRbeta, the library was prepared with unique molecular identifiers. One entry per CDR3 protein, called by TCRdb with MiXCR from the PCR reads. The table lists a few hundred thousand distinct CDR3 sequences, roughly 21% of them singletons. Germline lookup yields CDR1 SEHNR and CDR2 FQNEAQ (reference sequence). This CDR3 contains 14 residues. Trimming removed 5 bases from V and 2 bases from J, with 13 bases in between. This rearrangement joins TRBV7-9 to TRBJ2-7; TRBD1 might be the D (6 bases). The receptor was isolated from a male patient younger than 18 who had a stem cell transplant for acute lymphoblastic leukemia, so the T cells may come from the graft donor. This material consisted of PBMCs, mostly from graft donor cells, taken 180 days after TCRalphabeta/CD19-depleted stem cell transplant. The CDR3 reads CASSAQGSPYEQYF. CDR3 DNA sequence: TGTGCCAGCAGCGCACAGGGTAGCCCCTACGAGCAGTACTTC. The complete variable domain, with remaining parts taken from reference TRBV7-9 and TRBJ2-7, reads DTGVSQNPRHKITKRGQNVTFRCDPISEHNRLYWYRQTLGQGPEFLTYFQNEAQLEKSRLLSDRFSAERPKGSFSTLEIQRTEQGDSAMYLCASSAQGSPYEQYFGPGTRLTVT.